Listed below are T cell receptor beta chains from one sample, sequenced in a study of T-cell memory formation after mild COVID-19. TCRdb redid the calling of the 5' RACE reads with MiXCR, one entry per CDR3 protein. The sample lists around 430,000 distinct CDR3 sequences, roughly 15% seen once, with under 25% in the top ten. The sample comprised PBMCs or a T cell subset sorted from them (not recorded which). The receptors were sampled from a young man who had mild COVID-19 (a few samples of this study predate the infection). Cell type and time point are not known. CDR3s include the opening cysteine and the closing phenylalanine or tryptophan. The D gene is left open where the match is weak. Clone size is stated in some rows and not others, as once, few, many or a class when expanded.

d_call	v_call	j_call	clone_size	cdr3_nt	cdr3_aa
TRBD1	TRBV5-1	TRBJ1-2	-	TGCGCCAGCAGCTTGGTTGGGACAGGGGGATCTGGCTACACCTTC	CASSLVGTGGSGYTF
TRBD2	TRBV12-3/TRBV12-4	TRBJ2-1	few	TGTGCCAGCAGTTCCACAGCGGGGGCGGTTACTGAGCAGTTCTTC	CASSSTAGAVTEQFF
TRBD1	TRBV5-1	TRBJ2-1	-	TGCGCCAGCAGTTTATTTACGGGACAGGGTATCTACAATGAGCAGTTCTTC	CASSLFTGQGIYNEQFF
-	TRBV4-2	TRBJ2-1	-	TGTGCCAGCAGCCAAGTAGACAGGTACAATGAGCAGTTCTTC	CASSQVDRYNEQFF
TRBD1	TRBV7-9	TRBJ2-7	many	TGTGCCAGCACCTCTAAGACAGGGCTCTACGAGCAGTACTTC	CASTSKTGLYEQYF
-	TRBV5-1	TRBJ1-4	few	TGCGCCAGCAGGGCCCCGGGGTTACAAGAAAAACTGTTTTTT	CASRAPGLQEKLFF
-	TRBV20-1	TRBJ1-1	few	TGCAGTGCTGGAACCAACGGGGGGCGCGGGACTGAAGCTTTCTTT	CSAGTNGGRGTEAFF
-	TRBV12-3/TRBV12-4	TRBJ2-1	-	TGTGCCAGCAGTTTAGAAATAACAGGTACCAATGAGCAGTTCTTC	CASSLEITGTNEQFF
-	TRBV12-3/TRBV12-4	TRBJ2-3	few	TGTGCCAGCATCCCGGACAGCACAGATACGCAGTATTTT	CASIPDSTDTQYF
-	TRBV19	TRBJ2-7	-	TGTGCCAGTACCCCCGGAGGCAGCCGCTCCTACGAGCAGTACTTC	CASTPGGSRSYEQYF
TRBD1	TRBV7-2	TRBJ2-2	-	TGTGCCAGCAGCTCGACAGGGATAGTGAACACCGGGGAGCTGTTTTTT	CASSSTGIVNTGELFF
-	TRBV5-6	TRBJ2-7	few	TGTGCCAGCCTACGGGACGGATACGAGCAGTACTTC	CASLRDGYEQYF
TRBD2	TRBV7-2	TRBJ2-7	few	TGTGCCAGCAGCGGGGCAAGCGGGACTAGCGGGGGACTGAGGTACGAGCAGTACTTC	CASSGASGTSGGLRYEQYF
TRBD1	TRBV10-3	TRBJ1-2	-	TGTGCCATCAGACCCGGGACAGGGGCCAGAGCTAACTATGGCTACACCTTC	CAIRPGTGARANYGYTF
-	TRBV5-1	TRBJ2-1	few	TGCGCCAGCAGCTTAGGTCCGTCTGGGAACAACAATGAGCAGTTCTTC	CASSLGPSGNNNEQFF
TRBD1	TRBV19	TRBJ1-2	many	TGTGCCAGTAGTGTGACAGGGAGTCCTCCTGGCTACACCTTC	CASSVTGSPPGYTF
-	TRBV6-6	TRBJ2-5	few	TGTGCCAGCAGACGACCCCAAGCCCAAGAGACCCAGTACTTC	CASRRPQAQETQYF
-	TRBV6-2/TRBV6-3	TRBJ2-1	few	TGTGCCAGCAGTTACAGGGACGACTCCTACAATGAGCAGTTCTTC	CASSYRDDSYNEQFF
-	TRBV7-2	TRBJ2-3	-	TGTGCCAGCAGGTATCCGGGACTGGATACGCAGTATTTT	CASRYPGLDTQYF
TRBD2	TRBV7-3	TRBJ2-5	-	TGTGCCAGCAGCCCTGGAGCGGGGGTCCAAGAGACCCAGTACTTC	CASSPGAGVQETQYF
-	TRBV18	TRBJ1-3	-	TGTGCCAGCTCACCAGAACTGGTTTACGGAAACACCATATATTTT	CASSPELVYGNTIYF
-	TRBV6-5	TRBJ1-2	few	TGTGCCACTGGTCGGGCTAACTATGGCTACACCTTC	CATGRANYGYTF
TRBD2	TRBV4-1	TRBJ2-1	-	TGCGCCAGCAGACGGACTAGCGGGGATCCCTACAATGAGCAGTTCTTC	CASRRTSGDPYNEQFF
-	TRBV15	TRBJ2-4	-	TGTGCCACCAGCGTAGACTGGGGGGATAACATTCAGTACTTC	CATSVDWGDNIQYF
-	TRBV4-3	TRBJ1-6	-	TGCGCCAGCAGCCAAGATTCGGAGTTGATTGGGGGGGCGAGTACCGTTTCACCCCTCCACTTT	CASSQDSELIGGASTVSPLHF
-	TRBV7-9	TRBJ1-6	few	TGTGCCAGCAGCTTAGAAACCCCTACTAATACATATAATTCACCCCTCCACTTT	CASSLETPTNTYNSPLHF
-	TRBV4-1	TRBJ1-1	many	TGCGCCAGCAGCCCCGGGCGGTCAATGAACACTGAAGCTTTCTTT	CASSPGRSMNTEAFF
-	TRBV27	TRBJ2-7	few	TGTGCCAGCAGTCTCCGGACAGCCTACGAGCAGTACTTC	CASSLRTAYEQYF